This T cell receptor (beta chain) originates from a study of T cell responses to AZD1222 COVID-19 vaccine. Findings and limits, study-wide: Every sample of the repertoires postdated the peak T cell response. Nearly half of spike-specific TCRs reportedly target variant regions that are unmutated in the B.1.351 and B.1.1.7 variants. The breadth and depth of Spike-specific TCRs increased once two AZD1222 doses had been given. Of the AZD1222 recipients, only six were seropositive at baseline.

Germline loops: CDR1 WNHNN, CDR2 SYGVQD (reference sequence). The CDR3 length is 14 residues. J gave up 6 bases and V 5 bases, and 7 bases lay outside the gene matches. This clone appeared a few times. What it binds is unknown. Here immunoSEQ multiplex PCR was the method, and the copy in TCRdb shows in-frame clones only, minus some. The sample includes 130,000 or so clones, 85% to 95% seen only once; the top ten take less than 0.95%. The sample was peripheral blood, taken on day 0 of MenACWY control vaccination. The chain has TRBV10-1 and TRBJ2-7; 10 positions agree with TRBD1. This receptor was taken from an adult in good health. As DNA, the CDR3 is TGCGCCAGCAGTACTGGACAGGGGGAGTCCGAGCAGTACTTC. It is translated as CASSTGQGESEQYF.